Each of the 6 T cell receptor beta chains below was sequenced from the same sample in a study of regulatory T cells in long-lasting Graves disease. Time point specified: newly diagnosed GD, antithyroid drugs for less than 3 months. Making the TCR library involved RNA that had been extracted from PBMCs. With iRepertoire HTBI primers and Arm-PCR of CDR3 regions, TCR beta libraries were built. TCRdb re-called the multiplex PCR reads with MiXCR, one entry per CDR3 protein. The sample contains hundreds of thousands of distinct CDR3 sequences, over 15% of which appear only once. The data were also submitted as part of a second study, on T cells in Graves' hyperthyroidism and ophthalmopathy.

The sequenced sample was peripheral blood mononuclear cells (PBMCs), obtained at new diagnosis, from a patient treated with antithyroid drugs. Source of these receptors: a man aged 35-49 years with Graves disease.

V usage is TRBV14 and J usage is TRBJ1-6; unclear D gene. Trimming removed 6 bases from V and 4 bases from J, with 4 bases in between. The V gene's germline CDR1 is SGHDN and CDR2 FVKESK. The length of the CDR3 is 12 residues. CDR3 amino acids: CASRQYNSPLHF. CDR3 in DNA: TGTGCCAGCAGACAGTATAATTCACCCCTCCACTTT.

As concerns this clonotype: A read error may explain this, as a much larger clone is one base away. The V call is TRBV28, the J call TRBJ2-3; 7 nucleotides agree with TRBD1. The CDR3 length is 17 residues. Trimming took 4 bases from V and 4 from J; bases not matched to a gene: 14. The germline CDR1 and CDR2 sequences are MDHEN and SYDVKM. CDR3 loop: CASSSPTGAWDADTQYF. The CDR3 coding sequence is TGTGCCAGCAGTTCTCCCACAGGGGCGTGGGACGCAGATACGCAGTATTTT.

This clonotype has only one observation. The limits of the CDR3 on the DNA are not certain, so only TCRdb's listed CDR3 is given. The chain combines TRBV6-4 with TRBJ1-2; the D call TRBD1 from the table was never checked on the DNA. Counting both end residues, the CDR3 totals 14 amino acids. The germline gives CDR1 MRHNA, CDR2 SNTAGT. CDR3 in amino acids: CASSEGFGRGNFTF.

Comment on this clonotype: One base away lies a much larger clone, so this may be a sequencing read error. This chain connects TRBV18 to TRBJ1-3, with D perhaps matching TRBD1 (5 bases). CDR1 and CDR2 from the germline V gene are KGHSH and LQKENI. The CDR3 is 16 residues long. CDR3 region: CPSSPGRAGSGNTIYF. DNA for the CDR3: TGTCCCAGCTCACCAGGGAGGGCCGGTTCTGGAAACACCATATATTTT.

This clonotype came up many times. Written as DNA, the CDR3 is TGCAGTGCTAGAGGACAGGGCAGAAGAAGCAATCAGCCCCAGCATTTT. Its translation is CSARGQGRRSNQPQHF. This chain joins TRBV20-1 and TRBJ1-5; 7 nucleotides align to TRBD1. The germline V gene encodes CDR1 DFQATT and CDR2 SNEGSKA (reference sequence). The CDR3 consists of 16 residues. The trim removed 1 base at V and 1 base at J, leaving 7 bases unmatched.

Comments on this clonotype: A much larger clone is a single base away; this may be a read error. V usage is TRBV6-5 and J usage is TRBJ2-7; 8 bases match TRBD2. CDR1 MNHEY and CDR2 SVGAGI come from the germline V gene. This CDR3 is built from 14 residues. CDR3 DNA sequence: TGTGCCAGCAGTTTGGCGGGGGGCCCCTACGAGCAGCACTTC. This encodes CASSLAGGPYEQHF.